This T cell receptor (beta chain) was sequenced in a study of molecular identifiers for immune sequencing clone quantification. TCRdb redid the calling of the PCR reads with MiXCR, one entry per CDR3 protein. Of around 100,000 distinct CDR3 sequences in the sample, 35% to 40% were seen once. The authors sorted naive CD8 T cells as CD8+CD4-CCR7+CD45RA+. A word on this clonotype: Relative to the germline gene, one junction end is altered; a read error may explain this.

CDR3 size: 17 residues. From germline, CDR1 is MNHEY and CDR2 SVGEGT. The chain links TRBV6-2 or TRBV6-3 to TRBJ2-6, with a weak D call TRBD1 (5 bases). The source is a human donor in good health. Some libraries in this study had Jurkat cell RNA spiked in. The sequenced sample consisted of naive CD8+ T cells from blood, with Jurkat cell RNA spiked in. Subset described: FACS-sorted CD8+CD4-CCR7+CD45RA+ naive T cells. For the CDR3, the DNA is TGTGCCAGCAGTTACCAGCTCAGGGTTACTGGGGCCAACGTCCAGACTTTC. It translates to CASSYQLRVTGANVQTF.